One and the same sample provided the 2 T cell receptor beta chains below, sequenced in a study of cytomegalovirus exposure and HLA in healthy donors. PCR was performed using 60 Vbeta and 13 Jbeta primers. Repertoires were generated with immunoSEQ multiplex PCR, while TCRdb's copy carries only in-frame clones and drops some. This sample has roughly 100,000 clones; 80% to 90% occur once, and the top ten carry 3% to 3.5%. The sequencing input was PBMCs. These receptors were collected from a man aged 25 to 40 in good health and CMV-seropositive.

The chain joins TRBV6-5 to TRBJ2-7; no clear D gene. V was shortened by 0 bases and J by 1 base, with 7 bases between the two germline ends. Per the germline V gene, CDR1 is MNHEY and CDR2 is SVGAGI. CDR3 length: 14 amino acids. This CDR3 reads CASSYSSLSYEQYF. DNA of the CDR3: TGTGCCAGCAGTTACTCTTCCTTGTCCTACGAGCAGTACTTC.

The chain carries TRBV20-1 and TRBJ2-1; 7 nucleotides agree with TRBD2. V lost 6 bases and J lost 8; bases outside the gene matches: 1. Germline lookup yields CDR1 DFQATT and CDR2 SNEGSKA (reference sequence). The CDR3 is 10 amino acids. CDR3 protein: CSAAGDEQFF. The CDR3 DNA is TGCAGTGCCGCGGGAGATGAGCAGTTCTTC.